This T cell receptor (beta chain) was identified in a study of metastatic and nonmetastatic thyroid tumors. TCRdb reassembled clones from the PCR reads with MiXCR. This table holds approximately 41,000 clones, less than 35% found once. All patients were untreated before thyroid surgery. V shed 0 bases, J shed 4 bases, and the junction held 2 bases outside the gene matches. The germline V gene encodes CDR1 GTSNPN and CDR2 SVGIG (reference sequence). This CDR3 region has 13 residues. The sequenced material came from blood. V usage is TRBV30 and J usage is TRBJ1-2; 7 nucleotides agree with TRBD1. This receptor was identified in a male donor with papillary thyroid cancer or a benign thyroid nodule (not recorded which). Some clones in this sample may be carry-over from other donors' samples. CDR3: CAWSVNRGYGYTF. CDR3 DNA: TGTGCCTGGAGTGTAAACAGGGGCTATGGCTACACCTTC. The entire variable domain, with the rest obtained from reference TRBV30 and TRBJ1-2, is as follows: SQTIHQWPATLVQPVGSPLSLECTVEGTSNPNLYWYRQAAGRGLQLLFYSVGIGQISSEVPQNLSASRPQDRQFILSSKKLLLSDSGFYLCAWSVNRGYGYTFGSGTRLTVV.